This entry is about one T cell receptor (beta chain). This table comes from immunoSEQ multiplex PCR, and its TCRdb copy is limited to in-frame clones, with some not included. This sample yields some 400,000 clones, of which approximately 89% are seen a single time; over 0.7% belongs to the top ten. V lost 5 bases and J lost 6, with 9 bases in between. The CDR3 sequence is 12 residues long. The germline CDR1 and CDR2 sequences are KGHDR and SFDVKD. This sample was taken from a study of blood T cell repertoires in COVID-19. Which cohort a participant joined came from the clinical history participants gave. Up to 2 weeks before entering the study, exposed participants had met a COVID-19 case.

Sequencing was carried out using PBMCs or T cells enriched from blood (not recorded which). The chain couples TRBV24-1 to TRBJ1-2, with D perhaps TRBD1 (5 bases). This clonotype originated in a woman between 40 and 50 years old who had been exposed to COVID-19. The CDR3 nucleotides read TGTGCCACCAGTGCGCGGGGACATGGCTACACCTTC. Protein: CATSARGHGYTF.